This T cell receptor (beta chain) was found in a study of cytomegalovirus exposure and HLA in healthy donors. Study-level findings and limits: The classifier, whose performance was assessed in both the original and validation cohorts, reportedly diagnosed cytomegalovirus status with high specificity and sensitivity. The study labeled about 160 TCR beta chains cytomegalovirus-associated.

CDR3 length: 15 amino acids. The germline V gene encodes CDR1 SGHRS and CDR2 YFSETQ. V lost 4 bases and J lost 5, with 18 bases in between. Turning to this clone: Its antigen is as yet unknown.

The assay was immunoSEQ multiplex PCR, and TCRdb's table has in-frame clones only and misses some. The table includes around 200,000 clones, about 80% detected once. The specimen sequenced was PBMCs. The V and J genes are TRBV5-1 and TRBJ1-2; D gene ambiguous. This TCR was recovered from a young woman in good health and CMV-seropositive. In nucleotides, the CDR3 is TGCGCCAGCAGCCATTTCGGGGATACCCCTTATGGCTACACCTTC. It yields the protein CASSHFGDTPYGYTF. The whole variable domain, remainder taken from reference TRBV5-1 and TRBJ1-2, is KAGVTQTPRYLIKTRGQQVTLSCSPISGHRSVSWYQQTPGQGLQFLFEYFSETQRNKGNFPGRFSGRQFSNSRSEMNVSTLELGDSALYLCASSHFGDTPYGYTFGSGTRLTVV.